Presented here are 8 T cell receptor beta chains from one specimen sequenced in a study of T cell repertoires in aging, cancer and after chemotherapy. The template was genomic DNA from peripheral blood, not RNA. A mixed TRB-A/B primer pool amplified rearranged TRB by multiplex touch-down PCR. MiXCR, run by TCRdb on the multiplex PCR reads, gives a single entry per CDR3 protein. The table has 5,500 to 7,000 distinct CDR3 sequences, approximately 20% seen once. The sequencing sample was made of blood. These receptors came from a human donor with a blood cancer.

This rearrangement joins TRBV12-3 or TRBV12-4 to TRBJ1-3; D unclear. Trimming took 5 bases from V and 0 from J, leaving 11 bases between them. There are 15 residues in the CDR3. The CDR3 DNA follows: TGTGCCAGCAGTCTACAGAGTATCTCTGGAAACACCATATATTTT. Protein product: CASSLQSISGNTIYF.

By sample share, this clonotype is medium-sized. This chain joins TRBV6-5 and TRBJ2-2; 9 bases fit TRBD1. Germline loops: CDR1 MNHEY, CDR2 SVGAGI. The CDR3 sequence is 14 residues long. V shed 6 bases, J shed 6 bases, and the junction held 5 bases outside the gene matches. The CDR3 protein is CASRVQGAAGELFF. Written as DNA, the CDR3 is TGTGCCAGCAGGGTACAGGGGGCGGCCGGGGAGCTGTTTTTT.

This clonotype has only a few counts. This chain connects TRBV20-1 to TRBJ2-5; 11 bases line up with TRBD2. Looked up from germline, CDR1 is DFQATT and CDR2 is SNEGSKA (reference sequence). The J segment lost 4 bases and the V segment lost 0 bases, leaving 7 bases of the junction unmatched. The CDR3 totals 16 residues. CDR3 protein: CSARDRASGGLETQYF. CDR3 coding DNA: TGCAGTGCTAGAGATAGGGCTAGCGGGGGGTTAGAGACCCAGTACTTC.

This clonotype has more than one count but fewer than ten. The V call is TRBV5-1, the J call TRBJ1-4; 9 bases map to TRBD1. Germline-derived CDR1 and CDR2 are SGHRS and YFSETQ. This CDR3 has 14 residues. J was trimmed by 7 bases and V by 3 bases; bases with no gene match: 4. The CDR3 spells CASSSGQGREKLFF. CDR3 DNA sequence: TGCGCCAGCAGCTCCGGACAGGGGCGTGAAAAACTGTTTTTT. Full variable domain (outside the CDR3, taken from reference TRBV5-1 and TRBJ1-4): KAGVTQTPRYLIKTRGQQVTLSCSPISGHRSVSWYQQTPGQGLQFLFEYFSETQRNKGNFPGRFSGRQFSNSRSEMNVSTLELGDSALYLCASSSGQGREKLFFGSGTQLSVL.

This clonotype is termed medium-sized. The chain carries TRBV6-5 and TRBJ1-5; D call uncertain. Germline V lookup: CDR1 MNHEY, CDR2 SVGAGI. V was cut by 6 bases and J by 5 bases, with 17 bases left in between. This CDR3 region has 15 residues. CDR3 amino acids: CASRRDWSDDQPQHF. The CDR3 nucleotides read TGTGCCAGCAGGCGGGATTGGTCGGATGATCAGCCCCAGCATTTT.

The sample holds a few counts of this clonotype. The chain joins TRBV10-3 to TRBJ1-5; 11 bases agree with TRBD1. V lost 1 base and J lost 6; bases outside the gene matches: 2. The germline gives CDR1 ENHRY, CDR2 SYGVKD. The CDR3 is 15 residues long. As DNA, the CDR3 is TGTGCCATCAGTGAGTGGGACAGGGGGAGTCAGCCCCAGCATTTT. Protein: CAISEWDRGSQPQHF.

This clonotype is deemed medium-sized (0.01 to 0.1%). The V and J genes are TRBV5-6 and TRBJ1-2; D perhaps matches TRBD1 (6 bases). CDR3 size: 14 residues. Between the trimmed V and J ends, which lost 1 base and 4 bases, there was a span of 11 bases. Germline loops: CDR1 SGHDT, CDR2 YYEEEE. CDR3 in DNA: TGTGCCAGCAGCTTGTCCCACAGGGCCTATGGCTACACCTTC. As protein: CASSLSHRAYGYTF.

This clonotype qualifies as medium-sized. The CDR3 DNA sequence: TGTGCCAGCAGTTTATCCGGGGGGGAAAGACTCTATGGCTACACCTTC. Residues: CASSLSGGERLYGYTF. The J gene is TRBJ1-2, the V gene TRBV27; a weak D match, TRBD1 (5 bases). V lost 0 bases, J lost 4 bases, and 15 bases lay in between. CDR3 length equals 16 residues. Germline V lookup: CDR1 MNHEY, CDR2 SMNVEV (reference sequence).